This T cell receptor beta chain comes out of a study of OX40 agonist ivuxolimab in advanced cancers. Study-level background: Ivuxolimab was a fully human IgG2 agonistic monoclonal antibody targeting the costimulatory receptor OX40 (CD134). Intravenous ivuxolimab was administered to patients every 2 weeks at six dose levels: 0.01, 0.1, 0.3, 1.5, 3 and 10 mg/kg. Among the approximately 50 dose-escalation patients, 19 had hepatocellular carcinoma, 15 or so melanoma, 9 renal cell carcinoma and 9 head and neck cancer. In the dose-escalation cohort, about four fifths of patients were male, and the mean age was 60 years with a range of about 20 to 90. Patients were allowed to have had prior anti-PD-1, anti-PD-L1 or anti-CTLA-4 therapy, and less than 45% of the dose-escalation patients had previously received checkpoint inhibitors. Partial responses were achieved by three dose-escalation patients, of whom one had hepatocellular carcinoma and two had cutaneous melanoma. Peripheral TCRbeta sequencing was intended to test whether TCR sequence diversity was altered and clonal T-cell expansion was caused by ivuxolimab. The paper describes the monotherapy dose-escalation part (N of about 47 patients) of the phase I trial of ivuxolimab.

To sequence the TCRbeta CDR3 region, genomic DNA was isolated from the sorted cells. The immunoSEQ Assay was used to sequence the TCRbeta CDR3 regions. TCRdb's version of the immuneACCESS table is confined to in-frame rearrangements and falls short of the full clone set. An unresolved V gene accounts for under half of the shortfall where checked; the remainder is of unknown origin. The sample table shows approximately 75,000 clones, and approximately 81% are seen once. The ten largest account for 6.1% of the sample. General findings and caveats noted by the study authors: On average, CD8+ T cells showed more expanded clones than CD4+ T cells after ivuxolimab. The antigen specificity of the peripheral T cells that underwent clonal expansion was not determined. In partial responders in the 0.1-3.0 mg/kg groups, normalized peripheral clonal expansion was found to be among the lowest, especially among CD8+ T cells. Low levels of normalized T-cell clonal expansion were also shown by some nonresponding patients. At doses of 0.1 to 3.0 mg/kg, clonal expansion of both CD4+ and CD8+ T cells in blood was seen between baseline and week 6.

Patients with a history of autoimmune disease or receiving systemic immunosuppression were excluded from the trial. Peripheral blood for TCR sequencing was drawn from every dose cohort at baseline, at cycle 4 day 1 and at cycle 7 day 1. The samples were taken from a phase I, first-in-human, multicenter, open-label dose-escalation trial of ivuxolimab. Adults with locally advanced or metastatic head and neck squamous cell, hepatocellular, melanoma or renal cell carcinoma were enrolled in the trial. Before TCR sequencing, CD4+ T cells and CD8+ T cells from peripheral blood were sorted into separate populations. On this clone itself: What this receptor recognizes is not known. No base quality values were provided; no much bigger clone lies one nucleotide off.

Here V drops 5 bases and J drops 6 bases, and the junction holds 11 bases not matched to any gene. From the germline V gene, CDR1 is MDHEN and CDR2 is SYDVKM. The CDR3, cysteine through phenylalanine, is 15 amino acids long. The CDR3 DNA has 45 bases and is translated from base 1. The sequence came from an adult with an advanced solid tumor such as melanoma, head and neck, liver or kidney cancer. The sequence links TRBV28 to TRBJ2-7, with 9 bases aligning to TRBD1. Sequenced here: CD4+ or CD8+ T cells sorted from blood, sampled in a trial of the OX40 agonist ivuxolimab. The CDR3 is CASSPYRDRVPEQYF. The nucleotide sequence reads as follows: TGTGCCAGCAGTCCCTACCGGGACAGGGTACCCGAGCAGTACTTC.